The 15 T cell receptor beta chains given below trace back to one sample, sequenced in a study of response to subunit inactivated influenza vaccine. From the RT-PCR reads, TCRdb called clonotypes with MiXCR, one entry per CDR3 protein. The table has approximately 490,000 distinct CDR3 sequences, less than 7.5% seen once. The sequenced sample was PBMCs from blood, obtained roughly 24 months after vaccination. Receptors were obtained from a man between 50 and 70 years old who received an inactivated influenza vaccine.

The chain recombines TRBV10-3 with TRBJ2-1; TRBD2 matches 10 bases. From germline, CDR1 is ENHRY and CDR2 SYGVKD. This CDR3 contains 16 residues. Trimming cost V 6 bases and J 6 bases; bases outside gene matches: 11. The CDR3 reads CAISGFGTSVTNEQFF. The CDR3 coding sequence is TGTGCCATCAGCGGTTTCGGGACTAGCGTGACCAATGAGCAGTTCTTC.

There are a few counts of this clonotype. The chain uses TRBV5-6 and TRBJ1-5; D ambiguous. Trimming cost V 0 bases and J 7 bases, with 8 bases left between them. Germline loops: CDR1 SGHDT, CDR2 YYEEEE. The CDR3 totals 13 residues. The CDR3 sequence: CASSLGLEQPQHF. The CDR3, as DNA: TGTGCCAGCAGCTTGGGTCTAGAACAGCCCCAGCATTTT.

This clonotype has more than one count but fewer than ten. V and J are TRBV9 and TRBJ2-5; D not certain. The CDR3 spans 12 residues. CDR1 SGDLS and CDR2 YYNGEE come from the germline V gene. V was trimmed by 4 bases and J by 4 bases, leaving 8 bases between them. The CDR3 DNA sequence: TGTGCCAGCAGCCACGACTCAGAGACCCAGTACTTC. Protein sequence: CASSHDSETQYF. The entire variable domain, with the rest obtained from reference TRBV9 and TRBJ2-5, is as follows: DSGVTQTPKHLITATGQRVTLRCSPRSGDLSVYWYQQSLDQGLQFLIQYYNGEERAKGNILERFSAQQFPDLHSELNLSSLELGDSALYFCASSHDSETQYFGPGTRLLVL.

The chain links TRBV5-1 to TRBJ2-5, with TRBD1 matching 7 bases. The CDR3 contains 15 residues. The germline CDR1 and CDR2 sequences are SGHRS and YFSETQ. Trimming cost V 0 bases and J 7 bases; bases outside gene matches: 9. The CDR3 sequence: CASSLAGTELGTQYF. DNA of the CDR3: TGCGCCAGCAGCTTGGCCGGGACAGAACTAGGGACCCAGTACTTC.

This clonotype was recorded a few times. The genes are TRBV7-2 and TRBJ1-1, with D maybe TRBD1 (6 bases). Germline lookup yields CDR1 SGHTA and CDR2 FQGNSA. The V end was cut by 6 bases, the J end by 1 base, with 15 bases between. CDR3 size: 15 residues. The CDR3 bases are TGTGCCAGCAGTCTAGCGGGGACAACGAACACTGAAGCTTTCTTT. It codes for CASSLAGTTNTEAFF.

The V call is TRBV28, the J call TRBJ2-1; D is uncertain. Germline V gene sequence: CDR1 MDHEN, CDR2 SYDVKM. There are 16 residues in the CDR3. Trimming removed 2 bases from V and 5 bases from J, with 16 bases in between. The CDR3 bases are TGTGCCAGCAGTTTAAGTAGTGGGATAATTCACAATGAGCAGTTCTTC. This encodes CASSLSSGIIHNEQFF.

This clonotype was seen a few times. The chain is built from TRBV25-1 and TRBJ2-5, with 9 bases lining up with TRBD1. CDR3 size: 16 residues. Germline V gene sequence: CDR1 MGHDK, CDR2 SYGVNS. The V segment lost 4 bases and the J segment 3 bases; nucleotides outside the gene matches: 9. Written as DNA, the CDR3 is TGTGCCAGCAGTGTAATACCGGGACAGGGTGAAGAGACCCAGTACTTC. This gives the protein CASSVIPGQGEETQYF.

This clonotype was picked up many times. The rearrangement links TRBV11-1 to TRBJ2-1; maybe TRBD2 (5 bases). The CDR3 sequence is 14 residues long. CDR1 and CDR2 (germline): SGHAT, FQDESV (reference sequence). V lost 2 bases and J lost 2, with 7 bases in between. Written as DNA, the CDR3 is TGTGCCAGCAGCTTATCCGGGGCCTACAATGAGCAGTTCTTC. The encoded protein is CASSLSGAYNEQFF.

This clonotype was observed a handful of times. This chain connects TRBV28 to TRBJ1-5; 7 bases match TRBD1. This CDR3 has 14 amino acids. The ends lost 5 bases at V and 1 base at J; junction bases unmatched: 2. Germline V lookup: CDR1 MDHEN, CDR2 SYDVKM. The CDR3 sequence: CASSAGGSNQPQHF. CDR3 DNA sequence: TGTGCCAGCAGTGCAGGGGGAAGCAATCAGCCCCAGCATTTT.

This clonotype has just a few counts. The rearrangement links TRBV5-6 to TRBJ2-3; the D gene is possibly TRBD1 (5 bases). The CDR3 is made up of 15 amino acids. Germline CDR1 SGHDT, CDR2 YYEEEE. Trimming removed 4 bases at V and 0 bases at J, with 12 bases between. CDR3 region: CASSPQGHSTDTQYF. DNA for the CDR3: TGTGCCAGCAGCCCTCAGGGCCATAGCACAGATACGCAGTATTTT.

This chain uses TRBV29-1 with TRBJ2-3, with D possibly being TRBD2 (7 bases). Trimming shortened V by 2 bases and J by 3 bases, and 15 bases separated the two germline ends. The CDR3 consists of 15 residues. CDR1 SQVTM and CDR2 ANQGSEA come from the germline V gene. DNA for the CDR3: TGCAGCGTTGAACCCTGGGGGGGCGGGACAGATACGCAGTATTTT. It specifies CSVEPWGGGTDTQYF.

This clonotype appeared many times. V usage is TRBV9 and J usage is TRBJ1-2; unclear D gene. CDR3 size: 12 residues. Deletions cut 4 bases from V and 2 bases from J, with 6 bases between. Looked up from germline, CDR1 is SGDLS and CDR2 is YYNGEE. CDR3 protein: CASSNSNYGYTF. As DNA, the CDR3 is TGTGCCAGCAGCAACTCAAACTATGGCTACACCTTC.

As regards this clonotype: A much more abundant neighbour one base away suggests this may be a read error. The CDR3 coding sequence is TGCGCCAGCAGCTCGCGGGGGGGCGTAGATACGCAGTATTTT. The encoded protein is CASSSRGGVDTQYF. The chain recombines TRBV5-1 with TRBJ2-3; 9 bases map to TRBD2. Germline trimming cut 3 bases from V and 5 bases from J; bases unmatched to any gene: 4. This CDR3 region has 14 residues. Germline CDR1 is SGHRS and CDR2 is YFSETQ.

This clonotype was recorded many times. This chain connects TRBV3-1 to TRBJ2-5, with TRBD2 matching over 8 bases. CDR3 size: 15 residues. Germline V CDR1 and CDR2: LGHDT, YNNKEL (reference sequence). The V and J ends lost 4 bases and 3 bases, in that order; junction bases with no gene match: 7. CDR3 protein: CASSRLALLEETQYF. CDR3 nucleotide sequence: TGTGCCAGCAGCCGACTAGCGTTGTTAGAAGAGACCCAGTACTTC.

This clonotype appeared a few times. The chain combines TRBV5-8 with TRBJ2-7; weak D call: TRBD1 (6 bases). The germline V and J ends were trimmed by 6 bases and 3 bases, with 16 bases remaining between them. Germline CDR1 reads SGHTS; CDR2 reads YDEGEE. This CDR3 has 14 amino acids. The CDR3: CASMGGGHLYEQYF. The CDR3 nucleotides are TGTGCCAGCATGGGTGGGGGACATCTCTACGAGCAGTACTTC.